These T cell receptor beta chains were read from a single sample in a study of blood T cell repertoires in COVID-19. The protocol was immunoSEQ multiplex PCR, while the TCRdb copy is restricted to in-frame clones and leaves out a portion. This repertoire shows some 200,000 clones, 84% found once; its top ten account for roughly 1.4%. The material sequenced was peripheral blood. These receptors all come from a woman in her thirties or forties who had recovered from COVID-19. Each CDR3 is given with its conserved first and last residue. The D gene is left open where the match is weak. The listing skips clone size in some rows; elsewhere it reads once, few, many or a size class.

TGTGCCAGCAGTTACAAGAGCGGGCAAGCCTCCTACGAGCAGTACTTC	CASSYKSGQASYEQYF	few	.	TRBV6-2/TRBV6-3	16	TRBJ2-7
TGCGCCAGCAGCTGGTGGACAGGGGGGATGACTAATGAAAAACTGTTTTTT	CASSWWTGGMTNEKLFF	.	TRBD1	TRBV5-1	17	TRBJ1-4
TGTGCCAGCAGCTCGGGAATGAACACTGAAGCTTTCTTT	CASSSGMNTEAFF	.	.	TRBV7-2	13	TRBJ1-1
TGTGCCAGCAGCCAAGATTTCGGGGCCGCCGGGGGAACTGAAGCTTTCTTT	CASSQDFGAAGGTEAFF	.	.	TRBV3-1/TRBV3-2	17	TRBJ1-1
TGTGCCAGCAGCGCCTCGGAGGTCTATGGCTACACCTTC	CASSASEVYGYTF	.	.	TRBV11-3	13	TRBJ1-2
TGTGCCAGCTCACCGTCTTACAGGAACACCGGGGAGCTGTTTTTT	CASSPSYRNTGELFF	many	.	TRBV18	15	TRBJ2-2
TGCAGCGTTAAAAGGAACAGCATTAGCACTGAAGCTTTCTTT	CSVKRNSISTEAFF	few	.	TRBV29-1	14	TRBJ1-1
TGTGCCAGCAGTTTTAACTACGAGCAGTACTTC	CASSFNYEQYF	.	.	TRBV12-3/TRBV12-4	11	TRBJ2-7
TGTGCCAGCAGCGAGGATTCAGGACAGAGAACCGGGGAGCTGTTTTTT	CASSEDSGQRTGELFF	.	.	TRBV9	16	TRBJ2-2
TGTGCCAGCAGTTTAGAGCCAACCCCCCAGCATTTT	CASSLEPTPQHF	.	.	TRBV12-3/TRBV12-4	12	TRBJ1-5
TGTGCCAGCAGTTTGGACAAGGGACTAGAGTACTTC	CASSLDKGLEYF	.	TRBD2	TRBV27	12	TRBJ2-7
TGTGCCAGTAGTGCCGACTGGGCCAACGTCCTGACTTTC	CASSADWANVLTF	.	.	TRBV19	13	TRBJ2-6
TGTGCCAGCAGCCTTTCCGCATCCAGGGGCGACGAGCAGTACTTC	CASSLSASRGDEQYF	.	.	TRBV3-1/TRBV3-2	15	TRBJ2-7
TGTGCCAGCGCCTTGGGGGGGGCTAGCACAGATACGCAGTATTTT	CASALGGASTDTQYF	.	.	TRBV2	15	TRBJ2-3
TGTGCCAGCACAGGGGACAACAATGAAAAACTGTTTTTT	CASTGDNNEKLFF	.	.	TRBV9	13	TRBJ1-4
TGTGCCAGCGGGGGGTATGGCTACACCTTC	CASGGYGYTF	.	.	TRBV19	10	TRBJ1-2
TGTGCCAGCACCCCCGCAGGCACCGGGGAGCTGTTTTTT	CASTPAGTGELFF	once	.	TRBV12-3/TRBV12-4	13	TRBJ2-2
TGCAGCGTCCAAGGGGCCCTAGCGGGGGAAGATACGCAGTATTTT	CSVQGALAGEDTQYF	.	TRBD2	TRBV29-1	15	TRBJ2-3
TGTGCCAGCTCACATCGGACAGGGGGAGACTATGGCTACACCTTC	CASSHRTGGDYGYTF	.	TRBD1	TRBV18	15	TRBJ1-2
TGTGCCAGCAGTCTAGCTAGAGGCTACGAGCAGTACTTC	CASSLARGYEQYF	.	.	TRBV6-5	13	TRBJ2-7
TGTGCCAGCATGGGGGCGGGGGGGCCCCATGAGCAGTTCTTC	CASMGAGGPHEQFF	.	TRBD2	TRBV9	14	TRBJ2-1
TGTGCCACTCGACGGGGAGGCTCCAACACTGAAGCTTTCTTT	CATRRGGSNTEAFF	.	.	TRBV6-5	14	TRBJ1-1
TGTGCCAGCAGCCAAGTCGGTAGCGGGGGACTATGGGAGACCCAGTACTTC	CASSQVGSGGLWETQYF	.	TRBD2	TRBV4-2	17	TRBJ2-5
TGTGCCAGCAGTGAATTACACTCTGGAAACACCATATATTTT	CASSELHSGNTIYF	.	.	TRBV6-1	14	TRBJ1-3
TGTGCCAGCAGTTACCCCCCGGACTATAACTATGGCTACACCTTC	CASSYPPDYNYGYTF	.	.	TRBV6-2/TRBV6-3	15	TRBJ1-2